Listed below are T cell receptor beta chains from one sample, sequenced in a study of cytomegalovirus exposure and HLA in healthy donors. The protocol was immunoSEQ multiplex PCR, while the TCRdb copy is restricted to in-frame clones and leaves out a portion. The sample holds about 160,000 clones, around 74% seen once. The sequenced sample was PBMCs. The receptor set was obtained from a female donor in good health and CMV-seronegative. CDR3s include the opening cysteine and the closing phenylalanine or tryptophan. The D gene is left open where the match is weak. Clone sizes are given selectively: once, few, many, or a class where the clone is expanded.

V	D	size	J	length	DNA	CDR3
TRBV7-9	NA	NA	TRBJ1-1	14	TGTGCCAGCAGCTTCTATACCGGCGGGACTGAAGCTTTCTTT	CASSFYTGGTEAFF
TRBV7-9	NA	NA	TRBJ2-7	13	TGTGCCAGCAGTTCCCCACAGGACTACGAGCAGTACTTC	CASSSPQDYEQYF
TRBV9	NA	NA	TRBJ1-6	15	TGTGCCAGCAGCGTAGAAGGGGTTGGCCATTCACCCTTCCACTTT	CASSVEGVGHSPFHF
TRBV10-3	TRBD1	NA	TRBJ2-3	15	TGTGCCATCAGTGAGCGTGGACAGGGGTCAGATACGCAGTATTTT	CAISERGQGSDTQYF
TRBV5-4	TRBD2	NA	TRBJ2-7	16	TGTGCCAGCAGCTGGGCCCCCGTAGCGGGAGGATACGAGCAGTACTTC	CASSWAPVAGGYEQYF
TRBV28	TRBD2	NA	TRBJ2-7	14	TGTGCCAGCAGCATTCTAGCGGGGAACTACGAGCAGTACTTC	CASSILAGNYEQYF
TRBV2	NA	NA	TRBJ2-3	15	TGTGCCAGCAGTGAATGGGGCAGCCCCGCAGATACGCAGTATTTT	CASSEWGSPADTQYF
TRBV6-1	TRBD1	few	TRBJ1-5	14	TGTGCCAGCAGCTCTACAGGGGGATTTGAGCCCCAGCATTTT	CASSSTGGFEPQHF
TRBV9	NA	NA	TRBJ2-1	12	TGTGCCAGCAGCCCAGGGGAGTACGAGCAGTTCTTC	CASSPGEYEQFF
TRBV7-2	NA	NA	TRBJ2-5	13	TGTGCCAGCAGCGATCGACTGGAAGAGACCCAGTACTTC	CASSDRLEETQYF
TRBV27	NA	few	TRBJ1-2	14	TGTGCCAGCAGTTTATCGCCAGGAAACTATGGCTACACCTTC	CASSLSPGNYGYTF
TRBV5-1	NA	NA	TRBJ2-3	16	TGCGCCAGCAGCCGGGGGGCTAGCCTACCACCAGATACGCAGTATTTT	CASSRGASLPPDTQYF
TRBV10-1	TRBD1	NA	TRBJ2-7	15	TGCGCCAGCGTATACAGGGGGCGCGGTTCCTACGAGCAGTACTTC	CASVYRGRGSYEQYF
TRBV6-1	TRBD2	NA	TRBJ2-7	14	TGTGCCAGCGGGGGACTAGCGGTCTCCTACGAGCAGTACTTC	CASGGLAVSYEQYF
TRBV5-1	NA	NA	TRBJ2-2	15	TGCGCCAGCCGGGACACCCCGGGGTCGAGCGGGGAGCTGTTTTTT	CASRDTPGSSGELFF
TRBV9	NA	NA	TRBJ2-3	16	TGTGCCAGCAGCGTAGCAGGGGTCCCCTCGAGAGATACGCAGTATTTT	CASSVAGVPSRDTQYF
TRBV30	TRBD2	NA	TRBJ2-2	16	TGTGCCTGGGGACTAGCGGGAGGGCCCGGGTACGGGGAGCTGTTTTTT	CAWGLAGGPGYGELFF
TRBV27	TRBD2	NA	TRBJ2-7	14	TGTGCCAGCAGTTTAGTAGCGGGGGGGAGCGAGCAGTACTTC	CASSLVAGGSEQYF
TRBV5-1	NA	NA	TRBJ2-7	13	TGCGCCAGCAGCTTTGACAGCAGTTACGAGCAGTACTTC	CASSFDSSYEQYF
TRBV29-1	NA	NA	TRBJ2-7	12	TGCAGCGTTGAGGGGAGTCCCTACGAGCAGTACTTC	CSVEGSPYEQYF
TRBV7-9	TRBD1	NA	TRBJ2-7	13	TGTGCCAGCAGCCCCGGACAGGGCGACGAGCAGTACTTC	CASSPGQGDEQYF
TRBV13	TRBD2	NA	TRBJ2-1	15	TGTGCCAGCAGCCCGGGGACTAGCGGGAGGAGGGAGCAGTTCTTC	CASSPGTSGRREQFF
TRBV29-1	NA	NA	TRBJ1-2	12	TGCAGCGTCGACCGACAGGCCTATGGCTACACCTTC	CSVDRQAYGYTF
TRBV5-1	NA	once	TRBJ2-7	15	TGCGCCAGCAGCTTGGCCCAGGGGTGGCTCTACGAGCAGTACTTC	CASSLAQGWLYEQYF
TRBV6-5	NA	NA	TRBJ1-2	16	TGTGCCAGCAGTTACTCGACGGGGAGGACTAACTATGGCTACACCTTC	CASSYSTGRTNYGYTF
TRBV9	TRBD2	NA	TRBJ2-7	15	TGTGCCAGCAGCGACGGAGCGGGGGCCCCCTACGAGCAGTACTTC	CASSDGAGAPYEQYF
TRBV6-1	NA	NA	TRBJ2-7	15	TGTGCCAGCTGGACCCTGGGAGGTATGAGGGACGAGCAGTACTTC	CASWTLGGMRDEQYF
TRBV2	TRBD1	NA	TRBJ1-4	14	TGTGCCACCCAACCAGACAGGGGGGATGAAAAACTGTTTTTT	CATQPDRGDEKLFF
TRBV27	TRBD1	NA	TRBJ1-4	15	TGTGCCAGCAGTCTTTTAGGGGGCACTAATGAAAAACTGTTTTTT	CASSLLGGTNEKLFF
TRBV19	TRBD2	NA	TRBJ2-7	14	TGTGCCAGTAGTATCGGGACTAGCGGCTACGAGCAGTACTTC	CASSIGTSGYEQYF
TRBV30	NA	NA	TRBJ2-1	15	TGTGCCTGGATGGAGACCCGGAACTCCTACAATGAGCAGTTCTTC	CAWMETRNSYNEQFF
TRBV7-2	TRBD2	few	TRBJ2-3	19	TGTGCCAGCAGCTTACATAGGCCAATTGCGGGAGGCCCCCTTAATACGCAGTATTTT	CASSLHRPIAGGPLNTQYF
TRBV9	NA	NA	TRBJ2-1	15	TGTGCCAGCAGCGTTGACGGGGGGCCGGGGAATGAGCAGTTCTTC	CASSVDGGPGNEQFF
TRBV19	NA	NA	TRBJ2-7	12	TGTGCCAGTACTGCCGGGAGAGGTGAGCAGTACTTC	CASTAGRGEQYF
TRBV27	NA	NA	TRBJ1-5	15	TGTGCCAGCAGTTTAGCGGGGGCGAGCAATCAGCCCCAGCATTTT	CASSLAGASNQPQHF
TRBV9	NA	few	TRBJ2-3	14	TGTGCCAGCAGCGATGGCGGTAGCACAGATACGCAGTATTTT	CASSDGGSTDTQYF